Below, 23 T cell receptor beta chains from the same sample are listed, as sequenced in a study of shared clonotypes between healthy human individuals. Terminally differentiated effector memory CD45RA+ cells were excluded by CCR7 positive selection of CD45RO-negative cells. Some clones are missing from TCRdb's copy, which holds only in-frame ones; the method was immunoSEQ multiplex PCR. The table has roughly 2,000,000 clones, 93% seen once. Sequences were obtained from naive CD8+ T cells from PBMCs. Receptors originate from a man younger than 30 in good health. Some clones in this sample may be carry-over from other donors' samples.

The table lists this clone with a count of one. Here the CDR3 DNA reads TGTGCCAGCAGCTCAAGACTAGCGCGACCCTACAATGAGCAGTTCTTC. It encodes CASSSRLARPYNEQFF. The rearrangement uses TRBV7-9 and TRBJ2-1; TRBD2 aligns across 8 bases. Germline assignment: CDR1 SEHNR and CDR2 FQNEAQ (reference sequence). This CDR3 spans 16 amino acids. The V segment lost 4 bases and the J segment 2 bases; nucleotides outside the gene matches: 7.

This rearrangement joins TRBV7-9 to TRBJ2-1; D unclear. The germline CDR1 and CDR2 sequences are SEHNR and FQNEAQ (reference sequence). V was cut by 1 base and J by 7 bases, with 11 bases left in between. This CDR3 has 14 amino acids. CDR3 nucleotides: TGTGCCAGCAGCTTAGGGCTAGAGTGGAATGAGCAGTTCTTC. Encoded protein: CASSLGLEWNEQFF.

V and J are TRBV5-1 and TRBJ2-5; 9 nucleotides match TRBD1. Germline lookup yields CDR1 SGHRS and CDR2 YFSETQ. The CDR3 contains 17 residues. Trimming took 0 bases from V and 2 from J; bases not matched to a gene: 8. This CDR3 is CASSLAGQGIIQETQYF. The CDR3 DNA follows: TGCGCCAGCAGCTTGGCGGGACAGGGAATTATTCAAGAGACCCAGTACTTC.

CDR3 loop: CAWSLDIKNTEAFF. The CDR3, as DNA: TGTGCCTGGAGCCTGGACATTAAGAACACTGAAGCTTTCTTT. The chain couples TRBV30 to TRBJ1-1, with D perhaps TRBD1 (5 bases). The CDR3 runs to 14 residues. V lost 3 bases, J lost 1 base, and 12 bases lay in between. CDR1 is GTSNPN, CDR2 SVGIG, per germline (reference sequence).

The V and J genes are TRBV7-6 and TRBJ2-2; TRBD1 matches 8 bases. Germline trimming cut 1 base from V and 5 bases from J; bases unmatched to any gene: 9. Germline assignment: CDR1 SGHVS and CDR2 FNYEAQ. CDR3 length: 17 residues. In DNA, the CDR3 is TGTGCCAGCAGCTTAGTAATTACCAGGGGGCCAACCGGGGAGCTGTTTTTT. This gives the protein CASSLVITRGPTGELFF.

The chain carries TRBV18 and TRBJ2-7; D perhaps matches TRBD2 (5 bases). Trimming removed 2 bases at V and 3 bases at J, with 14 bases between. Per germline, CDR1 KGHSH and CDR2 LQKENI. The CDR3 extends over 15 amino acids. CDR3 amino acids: CASSPREIPDYEQYF. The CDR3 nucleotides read TGTGCCAGCTCACCAAGGGAGATACCAGACTACGAGCAGTACTTC.

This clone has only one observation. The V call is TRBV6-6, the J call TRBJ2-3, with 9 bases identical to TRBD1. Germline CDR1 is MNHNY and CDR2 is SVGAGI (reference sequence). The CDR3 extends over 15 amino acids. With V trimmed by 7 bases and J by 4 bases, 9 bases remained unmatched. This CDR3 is CASIFPGQGADTQYF. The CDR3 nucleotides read TGTGCCAGCATCTTCCCGGGACAGGGAGCAGATACGCAGTATTTT.

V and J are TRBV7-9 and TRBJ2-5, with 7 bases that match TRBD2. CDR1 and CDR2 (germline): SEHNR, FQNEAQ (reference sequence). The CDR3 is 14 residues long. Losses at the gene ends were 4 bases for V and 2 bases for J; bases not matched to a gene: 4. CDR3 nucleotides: TGTGCCAGCAGCTATGGACTAGAACAAGAGACCCAGTACTTC. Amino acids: CASSYGLEQETQYF.

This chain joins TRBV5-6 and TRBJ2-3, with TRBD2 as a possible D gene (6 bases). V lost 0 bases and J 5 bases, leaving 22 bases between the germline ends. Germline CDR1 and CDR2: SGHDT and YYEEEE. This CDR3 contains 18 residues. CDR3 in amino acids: CASSLVREAPVTVDTQYF. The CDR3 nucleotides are TGTGCCAGCAGCTTGGTCAGGGAGGCCCCGGTAACAGTAGATACGCAGTATTTT.

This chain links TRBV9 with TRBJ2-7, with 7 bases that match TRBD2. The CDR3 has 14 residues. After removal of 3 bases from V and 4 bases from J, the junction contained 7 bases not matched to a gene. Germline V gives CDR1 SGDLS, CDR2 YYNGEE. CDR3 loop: CASSAAGEQYEQYF. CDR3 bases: TGTGCCAGCAGCGCCGCGGGAGAGCAATACGAGCAGTACTTC.

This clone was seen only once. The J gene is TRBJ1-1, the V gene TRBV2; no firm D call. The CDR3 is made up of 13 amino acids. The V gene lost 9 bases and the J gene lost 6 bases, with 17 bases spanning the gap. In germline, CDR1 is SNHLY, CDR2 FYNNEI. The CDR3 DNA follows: TGTGCCAGGGAGGGTAGGGAGAGGCCTGAAGCTTTCTTT. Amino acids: CAREGRERPEAFF. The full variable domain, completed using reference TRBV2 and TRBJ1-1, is EPEVTQTPSHQVTQMGQEVILRCVPISNHLYFYWYRQILGQKVEFLVSFYNNEISEKSEIFDDQFSVERPDGSNFTLKIRSTKLEDSAMYFCAREGRERPEAFFGQGTRLTVV.

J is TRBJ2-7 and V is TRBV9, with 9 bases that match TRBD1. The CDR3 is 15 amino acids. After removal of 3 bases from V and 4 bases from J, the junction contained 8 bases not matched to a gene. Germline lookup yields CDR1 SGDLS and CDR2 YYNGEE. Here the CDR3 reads CASSGGTGISYEQYF. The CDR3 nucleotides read TGTGCCAGCAGCGGGGGGACAGGGATTTCTTACGAGCAGTACTTC.

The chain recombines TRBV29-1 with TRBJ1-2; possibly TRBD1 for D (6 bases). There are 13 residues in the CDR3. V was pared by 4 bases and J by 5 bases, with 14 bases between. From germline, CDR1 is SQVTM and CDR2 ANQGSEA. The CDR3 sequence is CSVAQGGRYGYTF. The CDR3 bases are TGCAGCGTTGCACAGGGCGGGCGATATGGCTACACCTTC.

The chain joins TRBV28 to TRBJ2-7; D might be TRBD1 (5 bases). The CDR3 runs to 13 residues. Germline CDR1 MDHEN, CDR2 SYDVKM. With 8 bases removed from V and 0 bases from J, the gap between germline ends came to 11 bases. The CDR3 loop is CASESGSSYEQYF. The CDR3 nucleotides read TGTGCCAGCGAGTCAGGGTCCTCCTACGAGCAGTACTTC.

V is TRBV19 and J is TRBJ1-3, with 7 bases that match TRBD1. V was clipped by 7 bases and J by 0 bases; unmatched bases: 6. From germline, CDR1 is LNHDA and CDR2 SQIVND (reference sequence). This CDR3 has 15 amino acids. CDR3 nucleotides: TGTGCCAGTATGAAGGGGGCCAACTCTGGAAACACCATATATTTT. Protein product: CASMKGANSGNTIYF.

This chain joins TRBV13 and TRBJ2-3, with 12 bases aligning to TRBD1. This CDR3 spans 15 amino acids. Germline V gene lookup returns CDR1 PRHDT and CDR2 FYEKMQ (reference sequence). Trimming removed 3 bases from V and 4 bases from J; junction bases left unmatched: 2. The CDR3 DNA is TGTGCCAGCAGCTTCGGGACAGGGGGCGCAGATACGCAGTATTTT. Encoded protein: CASSFGTGGADTQYF.

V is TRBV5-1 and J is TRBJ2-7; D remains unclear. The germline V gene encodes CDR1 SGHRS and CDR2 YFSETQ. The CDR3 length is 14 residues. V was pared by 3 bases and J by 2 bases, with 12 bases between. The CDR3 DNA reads TGCGCCAGCAGCTCTGGACGTCTCACCTACGAGCAGTACTTC. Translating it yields CASSSGRLTYEQYF. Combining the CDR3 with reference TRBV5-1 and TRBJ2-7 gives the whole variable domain KAGVTQTPRYLIKTRGQQVTLSCSPISGHRSVSWYQQTPGQGLQFLFEYFSETQRNKGNFPGRFSGRQFSNSRSEMNVSTLELGDSALYLCASSSGRLTYEQYFGPGTRLTVT.

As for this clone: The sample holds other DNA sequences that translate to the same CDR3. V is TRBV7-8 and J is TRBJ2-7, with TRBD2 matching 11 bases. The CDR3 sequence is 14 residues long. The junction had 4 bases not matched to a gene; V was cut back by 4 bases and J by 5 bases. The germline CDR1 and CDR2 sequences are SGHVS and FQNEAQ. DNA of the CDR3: TGTGCCAGCAGCTCTCTAGCGGGAGGTAACGAGCAGTACTTC. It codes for CASSSLAGGNEQYF. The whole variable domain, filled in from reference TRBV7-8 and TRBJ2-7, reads GAGVSQSPRYKVAKRGQDVALRCDPISGHVSLFWYQQALGQGPEFLTYFQNEAQLDKSGLPSDRFFAERPEGSVSTLKIQRTQQEDSAVYLCASSSLAGGNEQYFGPGTRLTVT.

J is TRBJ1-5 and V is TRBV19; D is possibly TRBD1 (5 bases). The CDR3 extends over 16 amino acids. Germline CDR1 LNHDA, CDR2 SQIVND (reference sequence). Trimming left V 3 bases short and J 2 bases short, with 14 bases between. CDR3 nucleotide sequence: TGTGCCAGTAGTATGGGGGTACCCAGGGGCAATCAGCCCCAGCATTTT. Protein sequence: CASSMGVPRGNQPQHF.

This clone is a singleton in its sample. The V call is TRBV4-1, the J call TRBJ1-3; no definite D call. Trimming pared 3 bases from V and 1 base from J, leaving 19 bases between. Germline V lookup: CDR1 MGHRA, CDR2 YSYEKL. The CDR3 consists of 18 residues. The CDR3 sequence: CASSHPLRQKVSGNTIYF. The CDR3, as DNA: TGCGCCAGCAGCCATCCTTTAAGGCAAAAGGTTTCTGGAAACACCATATATTTT.

The CDR3 DNA reads TGTGCCAGCAGCCGAGAGGTTACCGGGGAGCTGTTTTTT. This gives the protein CASSREVTGELFF. The rearrangement joins TRBV14 to TRBJ2-2; no reliable D call. Trimming shortened V by 4 bases and J by 5 bases, and 8 bases separated the two germline ends. CDR1 SGHDN and CDR2 FVKESK come from the germline V gene. The CDR3 length is 13 residues.

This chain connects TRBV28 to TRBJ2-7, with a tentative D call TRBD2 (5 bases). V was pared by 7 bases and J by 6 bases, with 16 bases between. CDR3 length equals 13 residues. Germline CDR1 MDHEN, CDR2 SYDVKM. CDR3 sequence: CASNKPGFSEQYF. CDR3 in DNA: TGTGCCAGCAACAAACCGGGGTTCAGCGAGCAGTACTTC. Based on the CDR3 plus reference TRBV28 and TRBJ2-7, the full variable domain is DVKVTQSSRYLVKRTGEKVFLECVQDMDHENMFWYRQDPGLGLRLIYFSYDVKMKEKGDIPEGYSVSREKKERFSLILESASTNQTSMYLCASNKPGFSEQYFGPGTRLTVT.

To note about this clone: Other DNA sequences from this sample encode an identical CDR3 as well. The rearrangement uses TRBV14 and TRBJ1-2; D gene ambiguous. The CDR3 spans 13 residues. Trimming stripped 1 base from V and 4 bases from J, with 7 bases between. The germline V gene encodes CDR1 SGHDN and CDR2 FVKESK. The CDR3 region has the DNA TGTGCCAGCAGCCAAGGTCTGGGCTATGGCTACACCTTC. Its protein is CASSQGLGYGYTF. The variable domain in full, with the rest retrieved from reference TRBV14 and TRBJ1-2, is EAGVTQFPSHSVIEKGQTVTLRCDPISGHDNLYWYRRVMGKEIKFLLHFVKESKQDESGMPNNRFLAERTGGTYSTLKVQPAELEDSGVYFCASSQGLGYGYTFGSGTRLTVV.